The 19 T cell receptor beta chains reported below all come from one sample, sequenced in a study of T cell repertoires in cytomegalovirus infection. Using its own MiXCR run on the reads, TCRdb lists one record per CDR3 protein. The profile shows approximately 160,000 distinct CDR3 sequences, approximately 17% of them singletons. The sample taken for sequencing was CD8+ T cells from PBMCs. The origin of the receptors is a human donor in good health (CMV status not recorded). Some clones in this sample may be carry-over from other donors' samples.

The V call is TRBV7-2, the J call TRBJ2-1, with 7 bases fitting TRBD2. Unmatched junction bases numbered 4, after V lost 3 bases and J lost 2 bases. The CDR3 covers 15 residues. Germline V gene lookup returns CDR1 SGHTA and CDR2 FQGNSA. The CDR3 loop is CASSFSGLPYNEQFF. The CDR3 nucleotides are TGTGCCAGCAGCTTCTCGGGACTACCCTACAATGAGCAGTTCTTC.

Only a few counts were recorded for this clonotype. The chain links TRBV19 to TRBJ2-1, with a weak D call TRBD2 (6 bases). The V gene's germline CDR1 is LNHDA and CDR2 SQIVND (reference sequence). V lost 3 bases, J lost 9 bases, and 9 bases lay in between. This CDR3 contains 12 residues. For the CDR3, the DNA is TGTGCCAGTAGTATTAAGGAGGGTGAGCAGTTCTTC. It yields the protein CASSIKEGEQFF.

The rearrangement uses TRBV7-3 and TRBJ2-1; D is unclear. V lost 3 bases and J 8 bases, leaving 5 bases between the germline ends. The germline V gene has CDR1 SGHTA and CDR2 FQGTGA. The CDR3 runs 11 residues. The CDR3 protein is CASSFGDEQFF. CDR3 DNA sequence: TGTGCCAGCAGCTTTGGGGATGAGCAGTTCTTC.

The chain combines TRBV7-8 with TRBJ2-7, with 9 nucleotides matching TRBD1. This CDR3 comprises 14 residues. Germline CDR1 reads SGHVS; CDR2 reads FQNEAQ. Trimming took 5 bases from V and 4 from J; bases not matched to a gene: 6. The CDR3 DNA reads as TGTGCCAGCAGCCCCCCTGACAGGGGGTACGAGCAGTACTTC. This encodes CASSPPDRGYEQYF.

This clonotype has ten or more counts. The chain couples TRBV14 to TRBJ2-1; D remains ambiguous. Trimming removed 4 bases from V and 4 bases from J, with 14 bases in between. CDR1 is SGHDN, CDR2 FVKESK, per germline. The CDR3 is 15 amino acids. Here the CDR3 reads CASSPSVRPYNEQFF. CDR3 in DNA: TGTGCCAGCAGCCCCTCCGTCAGACCATACAATGAGCAGTTCTTC.

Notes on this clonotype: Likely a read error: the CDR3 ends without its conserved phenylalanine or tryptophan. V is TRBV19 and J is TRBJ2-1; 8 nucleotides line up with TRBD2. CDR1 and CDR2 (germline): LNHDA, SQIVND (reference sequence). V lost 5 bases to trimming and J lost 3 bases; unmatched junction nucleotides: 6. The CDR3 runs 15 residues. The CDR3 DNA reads TGTGCCAGTAGTGTTAGCGGGGTCGGCTACAATGAGCAGTTCTTG. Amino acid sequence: CASSVSGVGYNEQFL.

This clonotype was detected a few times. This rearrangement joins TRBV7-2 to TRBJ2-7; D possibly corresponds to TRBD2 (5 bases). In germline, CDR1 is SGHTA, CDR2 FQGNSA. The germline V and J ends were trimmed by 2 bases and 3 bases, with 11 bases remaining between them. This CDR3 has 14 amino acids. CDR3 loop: CASSLYLANYEQYF. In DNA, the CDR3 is TGTGCCAGCAGCTTATATTTAGCGAACTACGAGCAGTACTTC.

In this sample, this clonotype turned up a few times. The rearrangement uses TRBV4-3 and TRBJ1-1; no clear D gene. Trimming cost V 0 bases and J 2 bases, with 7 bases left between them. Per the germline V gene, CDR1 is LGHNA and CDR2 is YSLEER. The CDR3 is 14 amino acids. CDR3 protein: CASSQDWGNTEAFF. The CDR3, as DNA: TGCGCCAGCAGCCAAGATTGGGGAAACACTGAAGCTTTCTTT.

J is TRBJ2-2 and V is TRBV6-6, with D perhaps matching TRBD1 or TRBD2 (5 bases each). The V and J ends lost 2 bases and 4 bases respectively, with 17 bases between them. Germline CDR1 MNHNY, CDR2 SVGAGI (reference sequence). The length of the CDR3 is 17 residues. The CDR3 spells CASSYRGWQGATGELFF. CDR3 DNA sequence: TGTGCCAGCAGTTACCGCGGGTGGCAGGGAGCCACCGGGGAGCTGTTTTTT.

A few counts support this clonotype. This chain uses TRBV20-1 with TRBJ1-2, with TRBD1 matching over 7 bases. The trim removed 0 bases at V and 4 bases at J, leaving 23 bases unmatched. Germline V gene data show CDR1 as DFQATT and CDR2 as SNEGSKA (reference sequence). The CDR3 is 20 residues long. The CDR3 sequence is CSARDNRRQGEVSVAYGYTF. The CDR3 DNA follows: TGCAGTGCTAGAGATAACAGGCGACAGGGCGAAGTTTCGGTGGCCTATGGCTACACCTTC.

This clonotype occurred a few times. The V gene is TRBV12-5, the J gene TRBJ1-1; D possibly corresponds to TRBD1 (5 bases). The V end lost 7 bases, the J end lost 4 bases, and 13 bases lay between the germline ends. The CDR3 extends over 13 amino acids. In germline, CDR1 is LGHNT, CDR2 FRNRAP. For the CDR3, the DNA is TGTGCTAGTGCTATTGAGGGGATCACTGAAGCTTTCTTT. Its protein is CASAIEGITEAFF.

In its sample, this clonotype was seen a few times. CDR3 DNA: TGTGCCAGCAGCTTAGAAGCCCGCCTGTATGGCTACACCTTC. Residues: CASSLEARLYGYTF. The chain is built from TRBV7-9 and TRBJ1-2; no clear D. Looked up from germline, CDR1 is SEHNR and CDR2 is FQNEAQ (reference sequence). This CDR3 is built from 14 residues. V lost 1 base to trimming and J lost 5 bases, with 11 bases between them.

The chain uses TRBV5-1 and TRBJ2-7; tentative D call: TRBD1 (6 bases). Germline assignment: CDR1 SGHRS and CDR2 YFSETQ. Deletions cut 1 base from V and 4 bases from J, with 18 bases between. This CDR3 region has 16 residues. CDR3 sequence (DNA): TGCGCCAGCAGCTTGAAGGGGGAGCTTAGAAAATACGAGCAGTACTTC. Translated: CASSLKGELRKYEQYF.

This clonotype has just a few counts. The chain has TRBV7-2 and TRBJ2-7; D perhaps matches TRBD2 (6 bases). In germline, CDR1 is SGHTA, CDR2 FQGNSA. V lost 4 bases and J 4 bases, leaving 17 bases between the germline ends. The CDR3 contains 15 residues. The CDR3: CASSSPRRGLYEQYF. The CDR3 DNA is TGTGCCAGCAGCTCCCCCAGGCGGGGCCTGTACGAGCAGTACTTC. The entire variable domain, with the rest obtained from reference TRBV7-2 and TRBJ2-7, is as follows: GAGVSQSPSNKVTEKGKDVELRCDPISGHTALYWYRQSLGQGLEFLIYFQGNSAPDKSGLPSDRFSAERTGGSVSTLTIQRTQQEDSAVYLCASSSPRRGLYEQYFGPGTRLTVT.

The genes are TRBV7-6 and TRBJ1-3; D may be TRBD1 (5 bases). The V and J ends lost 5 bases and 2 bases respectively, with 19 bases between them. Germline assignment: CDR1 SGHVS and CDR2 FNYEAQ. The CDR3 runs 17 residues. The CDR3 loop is CASSPSTWGTTGNTIYF. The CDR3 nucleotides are TGTGCCAGCAGCCCCTCGACGTGGGGGACTACTGGAAACACCATATATTTT.

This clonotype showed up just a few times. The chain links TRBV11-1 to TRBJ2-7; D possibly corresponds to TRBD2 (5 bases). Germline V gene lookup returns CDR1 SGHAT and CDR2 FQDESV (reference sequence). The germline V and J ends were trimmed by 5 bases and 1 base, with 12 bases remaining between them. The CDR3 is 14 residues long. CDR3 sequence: CASSPTGLSYEQYF. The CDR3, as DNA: TGTGCCAGCAGCCCCACTGGACTGTCCTACGAGCAGTACTTC.

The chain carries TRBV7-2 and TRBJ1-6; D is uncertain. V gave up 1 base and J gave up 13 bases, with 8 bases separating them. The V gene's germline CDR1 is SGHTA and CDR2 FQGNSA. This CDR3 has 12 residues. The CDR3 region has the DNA TGTGCCAGCAGCTTAGGTTTTAGTCCCCTCCACTTT. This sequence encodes CASSLGFSPLHF.

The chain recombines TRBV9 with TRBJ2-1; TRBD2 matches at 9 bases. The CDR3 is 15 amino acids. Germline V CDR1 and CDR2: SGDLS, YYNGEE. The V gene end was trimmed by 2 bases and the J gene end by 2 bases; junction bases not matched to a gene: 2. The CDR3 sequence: CASSVSGSAYNEQFF. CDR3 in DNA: TGTGCCAGCAGCGTTAGCGGGAGCGCCTACAATGAGCAGTTCTTC.

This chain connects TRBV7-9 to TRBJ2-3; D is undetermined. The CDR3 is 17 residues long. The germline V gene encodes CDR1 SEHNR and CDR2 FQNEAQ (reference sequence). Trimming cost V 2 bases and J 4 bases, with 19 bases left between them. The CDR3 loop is CASSLRSAHVEPDTQYF. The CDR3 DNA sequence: TGTGCCAGCAGCTTAAGATCTGCACACGTCGAGCCAGATACGCAGTATTTT.